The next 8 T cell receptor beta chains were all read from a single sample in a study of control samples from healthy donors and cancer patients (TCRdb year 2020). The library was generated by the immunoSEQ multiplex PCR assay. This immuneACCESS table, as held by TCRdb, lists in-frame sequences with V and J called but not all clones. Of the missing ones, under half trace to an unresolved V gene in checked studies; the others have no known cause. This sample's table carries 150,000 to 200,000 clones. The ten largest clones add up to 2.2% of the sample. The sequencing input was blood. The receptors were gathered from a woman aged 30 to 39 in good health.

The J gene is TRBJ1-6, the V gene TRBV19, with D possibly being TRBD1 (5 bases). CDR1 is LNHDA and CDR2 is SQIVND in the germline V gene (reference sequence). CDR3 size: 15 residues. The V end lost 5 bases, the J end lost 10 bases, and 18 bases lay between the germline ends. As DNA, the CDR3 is TGTGCCAGTAGTTTCGGGACTCCCGGCCCCTCACCCCTCCACTTT. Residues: CASSFGTPGPSPLHF.

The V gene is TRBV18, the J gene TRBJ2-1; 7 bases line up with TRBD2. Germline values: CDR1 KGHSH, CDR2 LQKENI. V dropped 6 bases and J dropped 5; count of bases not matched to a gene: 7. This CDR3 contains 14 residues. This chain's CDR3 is CASSLPGGNNEQFF. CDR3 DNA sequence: TGTGCCAGCTCTCTGCCGGGGGGTAACAATGAGCAGTTCTTC.

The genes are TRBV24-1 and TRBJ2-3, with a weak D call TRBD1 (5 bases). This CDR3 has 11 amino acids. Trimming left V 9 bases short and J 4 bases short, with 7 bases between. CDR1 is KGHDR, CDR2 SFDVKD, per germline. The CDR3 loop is CATGAADTQYF. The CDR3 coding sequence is TGTGCCACCGGGGCAGCAGATACGCAGTATTTT.

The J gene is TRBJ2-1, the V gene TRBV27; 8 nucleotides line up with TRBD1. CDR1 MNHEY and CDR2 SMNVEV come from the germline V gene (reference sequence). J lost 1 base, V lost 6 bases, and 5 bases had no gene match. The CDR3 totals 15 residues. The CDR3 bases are TGTGCCAGCAGGGCTGGACAGGGTTCCTACAATGAGCAGTTCTTC. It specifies CASRAGQGSYNEQFF.

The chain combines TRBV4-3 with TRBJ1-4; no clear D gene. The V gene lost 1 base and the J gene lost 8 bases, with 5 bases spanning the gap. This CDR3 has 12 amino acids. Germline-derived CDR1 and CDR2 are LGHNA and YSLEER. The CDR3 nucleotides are TGCGCCAGCAGCCAAGGAGAGGAAAAACTGTTTTTT. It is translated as CASSQGEEKLFF.

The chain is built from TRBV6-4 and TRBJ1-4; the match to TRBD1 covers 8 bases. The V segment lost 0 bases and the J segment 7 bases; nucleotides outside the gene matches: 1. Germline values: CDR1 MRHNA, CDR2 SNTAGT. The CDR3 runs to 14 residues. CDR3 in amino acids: CASSDSQGAEKLFF. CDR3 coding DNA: TGTGCCAGCAGTGACTCGCAGGGGGCTGAAAAACTGTTTTTT.

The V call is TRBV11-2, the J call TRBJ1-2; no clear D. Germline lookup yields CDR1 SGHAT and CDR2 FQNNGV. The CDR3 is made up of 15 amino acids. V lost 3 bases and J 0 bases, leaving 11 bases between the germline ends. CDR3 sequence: CASSLSVGPNYGYTF. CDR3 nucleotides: TGTGCCAGCAGCTTGTCAGTGGGTCCTAACTATGGCTACACCTTC. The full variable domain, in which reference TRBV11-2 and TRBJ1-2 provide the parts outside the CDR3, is EAGVAQSPRYKIIEKRQSVAFWCNPISGHATLYWYQQILGQGPKLLIQFQNNGVVDDSQLPKDRFSAERLKGVDSTLKIQPAKLEDSAVYLCASSLSVGPNYGYTFGSGTRLTVV.

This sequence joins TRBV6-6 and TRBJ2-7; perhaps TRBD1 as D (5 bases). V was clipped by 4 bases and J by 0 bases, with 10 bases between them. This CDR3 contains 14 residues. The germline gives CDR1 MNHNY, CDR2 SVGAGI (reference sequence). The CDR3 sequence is CASSLQDLSYEQYF. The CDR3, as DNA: TGTGCCAGCAGTTTACAGGACCTCTCCTACGAGCAGTACTTC.